The entry below gives a single T cell receptor beta chain sequence along with its context. The germline CDR1 and CDR2 sequences are LNHDA and SQIVND (reference sequence). There are 13 residues in the CDR3. The V gene lost 9 bases and the J gene lost 4 bases, with 13 bases spanning the gap. This specimen belongs to a study of spatial heterogeneity in lung cancer. The wider study: Fewer alpha-chain than beta-chain sequences were consistently detected. More than ten raw reads, on average, carried each unique TCR and UMI combination.

The time point: sample taken at primary tumor resection. The study sequenced unsorted whole RNA from tumor, nontumor lung or frozen PBMC. A unique molecular identifier was carried by every single TCR cDNA molecule. TCRdb passed the 5' RACE reads through MiXCR, listing each CDR3 protein once. The profile shows tens of thousands of distinct CDR3 sequences, roughly 8% of them singletons. Source: PBMCs, taken at surgery. The clonotype originates from a male donor with early-stage non-small cell lung cancer. The chain combines TRBV19 with TRBJ1-5; weak D call: TRBD1 (5 bases). The CDR3: CASHVKGNQPQHF. CDR3 sequence (DNA): TGTGCCAGCCATGTCAAGGGGAATCAGCCCCAGCATTTT.